The 12 T cell receptor beta chains reported below all come from one sample, sequenced in a study of cytomegalovirus exposure and HLA in healthy donors. The PCR was carried out with 60 Vbeta primers and 13 Jbeta primers. Clones were read by immunoSEQ multiplex PCR, and TCRdb kept only the in-frame ones, dropping some. The sample gives about 50,000 clones, nearly 85% of which show up once; roughly 1.4% is in the top ten. Sequencing was carried out using PBMCs. All receptors derive from a man aged 25 to 40 in good health and CMV-seronegative.

The V and J genes are TRBV27 and TRBJ1-5; D is uncertain. The V end was cut by 4 bases, the J end by 0 bases, with 10 bases between. Germline V gene data show CDR1 as MNHEY and CDR2 as SMNVEV (reference sequence). This CDR3 contains 15 residues. CDR3 sequence: CASSSSGYSNQPQHF. The CDR3, as DNA: TGTGCCAGCAGTTCTTCAGGTTATAGCAATCAGCCCCAGCATTTT.

V gene TRBV5-6 combines with J gene TRBJ1-3, with TRBD1 identical over 7 bases. The germline gives CDR1 SGHDT, CDR2 YYEEEE. The length of the CDR3 is 18 residues. Trimming took 4 bases from V and 0 from J; bases not matched to a gene: 13. The CDR3 sequence: CASSHRNRQGSSGNTIYF. CDR3 nucleotide sequence: TGTGCCAGCAGCCACCGGAATAGACAGGGCAGCTCTGGAAACACCATATATTTT.

There are a few counts of this clone. The chain employs TRBV6-6 and TRBJ1-2; a possible D gene is TRBD1 (5 bases). The CDR3 length is 14 residues. Per the germline V gene, CDR1 is MNHNY and CDR2 is SVGAGI (reference sequence). V lost 4 bases and J lost 4, with 13 bases in between. The CDR3 DNA reads as TGTGCCAGCAGTTCGCTGGGGCAAACCTATGGCTACACCTTC. This sequence encodes CASSSLGQTYGYTF.

This sequence joins TRBV19 and TRBJ1-5; no clear D gene. This CDR3 is 14 amino acids long. Trimming left V 3 bases short and J 0 bases short, with 6 bases between. Germline CDR1 and CDR2: LNHDA and SQIVND (reference sequence). The CDR3 spells CASSIFGSNQPQHF. For the CDR3, the DNA is TGTGCCAGTAGTATCTTCGGTAGCAATCAGCCCCAGCATTTT.

The V gene is TRBV10-3, the J gene TRBJ1-2; possible D gene TRBD1, 5 bases. The CDR3 covers 16 residues. The V gene lost 0 bases and the J gene lost 7 bases, with 18 bases spanning the gap. CDR1 ENHRY and CDR2 SYGVKD come from the germline V gene. CDR3 loop: CAISESAGARYSGYTF. CDR3 bases: TGTGCCATCAGTGAGTCGGCTGGGGCGCGTTATAGTGGCTACACCTTC.

The V call is TRBV9, the J call TRBJ2-1, with 10 bases identical to TRBD2. This CDR3 has 18 residues. V dropped 2 bases and J dropped 6; count of bases not matched to a gene: 14. Germline assignment: CDR1 SGDLS and CDR2 YYNGEE. The CDR3 region is CASSVGPGLASTSNEQFF. CDR3 DNA sequence: TGTGCCAGCAGCGTGGGACCGGGACTAGCGTCAACGAGCAATGAGCAGTTCTTC.

The rearrangement joins TRBV5-7 to TRBJ1-2, with 7 nucleotides matching TRBD1. TRBV5-7 is labeled an ORF, and its function is uncertain. Trimming took 4 bases from V and 4 from J; bases not matched to a gene: 4. The CDR3 length is 13 residues. CDR3 sequence reads: CASSPDRIYGYTF. The CDR3 DNA sequence: TGTGCCAGCAGCCCGGACAGGATCTATGGCTACACCTTC.

The chain joins TRBV18 to TRBJ2-3; TRBD1 aligns across 8 bases. The CDR3 runs to 15 residues. J was trimmed by 3 bases and V by 4 bases; bases with no gene match: 6. The germline V gene encodes CDR1 KGHSH and CDR2 LQKENI. CDR3 bases: TGTGCCAGCTCACGGGACAGGATGGGAACAGATACGCAGTATTTT. It translates to CASSRDRMGTDTQYF.

This clone showed up just a few times. One junction end does not reproduce the germline sequence, and a read error may be involved. Within the sample, other DNA sequences also encode this same CDR3. The rearrangement joins TRBV6-1 to TRBJ1-6; possible D gene TRBD1, 5 bases. Per the germline V gene, CDR1 is MNHNS and CDR2 is SASEGT. The CDR3 totals 15 residues. CDR3 loop: CASWAGINYNSPLHF. The CDR3 DNA follows: TGTGCCAGTTGGGCAGGGATAAACTATAATTCCCCCCTCCACTTT.

The chain is built from TRBV19 and TRBJ1-6; 10 bases are shared with TRBD1. There are 18 residues in the CDR3. Germline V gene sequence: CDR1 LNHDA, CDR2 SQIVND (reference sequence). Germline trimming cut 6 bases from V and 0 bases from J; bases unmatched to any gene: 8. CDR3 DNA: TGTGCCAGTAGGTGGACAGGGGGTGGTGGCTCCTATAATTCACCCCTCCACTTT. This sequence encodes CASRWTGGGGSYNSPLHF.

The J gene is TRBJ2-1, the V gene TRBV19, with D possibly TRBD1 on 5 matching bases. V lost 6 bases and J 3 bases, leaving 9 bases between the germline ends. Per the germline V gene, CDR1 is LNHDA and CDR2 is SQIVND (reference sequence). The CDR3 spans 13 residues. The CDR3 spells CASRGANYNEQFF. CDR3 coding DNA: TGTGCCAGTAGAGGGGCCAACTACAATGAGCAGTTCTTC.

The gene calls are TRBV25-1 and TRBJ2-7; TRBD2 agrees at 9 bases. CDR1 is MGHDK and CDR2 is SYGVNS in the germline V gene. The ends lost 1 base at V and 5 bases at J; junction bases unmatched: 6. CDR3 length: 15 residues. CDR3 region: CASSELGSGSHEQYF. In nucleotides, the CDR3 is TGTGCCAGCAGTGAATTGGGTAGCGGGAGTCACGAGCAGTACTTC.